This record covers a single T cell receptor beta chain. This specimen comes from a study of T cell changes during pregnancy in multiple sclerosis. TCRdb keeps only in-frame clones here, not all; method: immunoSEQ multiplex PCR. The top ten clones hold less than 0.35% of a sample with approximately 50,000 clones, approximately 93% of them seen once. The source was CD4+ T cells from peripheral blood mononuclear cells, collected in the third trimester of pregnancy. The receptor's source is a female donor with multiple sclerosis, enrolled in a pregnancy study.

The CDR3 nucleotides are TGTGCCTGGAGTAGGAGTTCCCAAGAGACCCAGTACTTC. Translation gives CAWSRSSQETQYF. This sequence joins TRBV30 and TRBJ2-5; the D is unclear. Germline loops: CDR1 GTSNPN, CDR2 SVGIG (reference sequence). The germline V and J ends were trimmed by 2 bases and 1 base, with 8 bases remaining between them. The CDR3 totals 13 residues.